The subject of this entry is one TCR beta chain. PCR employed 60 Vbeta and 13 Jbeta primers. The method was immunoSEQ multiplex PCR; TCRdb's version includes in-frame clones alone and lacks a portion of them. The data hold roughly 130,000 clones, with around four fifths observed a single time. J lost 3 bases, V lost 5 bases, and 4 bases had no gene match. The germline V gene has CDR1 MRHNA and CDR2 SNTAGT. The CDR3 contains 15 residues. The source of the sample is a study of cytomegalovirus exposure and HLA in healthy donors. This clonotype was sampled from a woman aged 40 to 55 in good health and CMV-seropositive. This sequence joins TRBV6-4 and TRBJ2-2; 9 bases align to TRBD2. Sequencing was done on a sample of PBMCs. The CDR3 protein is CASSPTSGYTGELFF. Written as DNA, the CDR3 is TGTGCCAGCAGTCCGACTAGCGGCTACACCGGGGAGCTGTTTTTT.